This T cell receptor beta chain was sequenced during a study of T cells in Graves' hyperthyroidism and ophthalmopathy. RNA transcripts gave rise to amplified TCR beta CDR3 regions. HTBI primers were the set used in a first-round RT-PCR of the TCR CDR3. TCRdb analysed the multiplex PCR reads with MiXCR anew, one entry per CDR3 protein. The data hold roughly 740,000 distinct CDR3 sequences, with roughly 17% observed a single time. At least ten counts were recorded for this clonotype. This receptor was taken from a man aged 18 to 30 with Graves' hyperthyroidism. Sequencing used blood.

DNA for the CDR3: TGTGCCAGCATCGACAGAGCCAACCAAGAGACCCAGTACTTC. This sequence encodes CASIDRANQETQYF. This chain links TRBV28 with TRBJ2-5; the D gene is possibly TRBD1 (5 bases). Trimming took off 7 bases at V and 0 bases at J, with 12 bases between the two ends. CDR3 size: 14 residues. Germline loops: CDR1 MDHEN, CDR2 SYDVKM.